This T cell receptor beta chain was retrieved from a study of CD8+CD57+ T cells in acquired aplastic anemia. Study background: Healthy donors averaged about 10 million reads for CD4+ cells.

TCR beta VDJ and CDR3 profiles were obtained from a genomic DNA template. MiXCR, run by TCRdb on the reads, gives a single entry per CDR3 protein. The sample lists about 68,000 distinct CDR3 sequences, roughly 50% occurring once. The ends were cut back, 0 bases at V and 8 bases at J, with 15 bases in the middle. The germline V gene encodes CDR1 SGHNT and CDR2 YYREEE (reference sequence). The CDR3 sequence is 15 residues long. Sequencing was done on a sample of sorted CD4+, CD8+, or CD8+CD57+ T cells (not recorded which) from PBMCs. This clonotype was obtained from a human donor in good health, serving as a control. V gene TRBV5-4 combines with J gene TRBJ2-1; the D gene is possibly TRBD1 (6 bases). The CDR3 is CASSLAHNRVDEQFF. DNA of the CDR3: TGTGCCAGCAGCTTGGCACATAACAGGGTGGATGAGCAGTTCTTC.